Following are 9 T cell receptor beta chains from one sample sequenced in a study of blood T cells in healthy people across ages. A second PCR of 7 to 11 cycles used a sample-barcoded 5' primer and a J-beta primer mix. Via MiXCR, TCRdb re-called the 5' RACE reads, giving one row per CDR3 protein. Of fewer than 900,000 distinct CDR3 sequences in the sample, around 45% were seen once. The sequencing input was blood. The receptors shown here come from a woman in her sixties or seventies in good health.

A single count supports this clonotype. The chain has TRBV5-1 and TRBJ2-7; possible D gene TRBD1, 6 bases. The CDR3 spans 15 residues. Trimming cost V 1 base and J 0 bases, with 11 bases left between them. Germline loops: CDR1 SGHRS, CDR2 YFSETQ. Here the CDR3 DNA reads TGCGCCAGCAGCTTGACAGGGTCTAACTCCTACGAGCAGTACTTC. Its protein is CASSLTGSNSYEQYF.

V is TRBV7-2 and J is TRBJ2-1; D is possibly TRBD1 or TRBD2 (5 bases each). Trimming pared 4 bases from V and 13 bases from J, leaving 14 bases between. The CDR3 consists of 12 residues. Germline assignment: CDR1 SGHTA and CDR2 FQGNSA. The CDR3 reads CASSSVRETQFF. For the CDR3, the DNA is TGTGCCAGCAGCTCAGTCAGGGAGACCCAGTTCTTC.

This chain joins TRBV4-3 and TRBJ2-3, with 10 bases matching TRBD2. The V segment lost 3 bases and the J segment 5 bases; nucleotides outside the gene matches: 8. The germline gives CDR1 LGHNA, CDR2 YSLEER. CDR3 length: 16 amino acids. CDR3 sequence reads: CASSQEAGGPRDTQYF. In DNA, the CDR3 is TGCGCCAGCAGCCAGGAAGCGGGGGGGCCGAGAGATACGCAGTATTTT.

V usage is TRBV6-2 or TRBV6-3 and J usage is TRBJ2-1; D is perhaps TRBD1 (6 bases). The J call may be faulty, since TRBJ2-7 better matches the DNA end. The CDR3 spans 16 residues. The germline V gene encodes CDR1 MNHEY and CDR2 SVGEGT. The CDR3 DNA sequence: TGTGCCAGCACCTCTAAACAGGGTTCAATCTACAATGAGCAGTACTTC. Its protein is CASTSKQGSIYNEQYF.

The rearrangement joins TRBV9 to TRBJ2-1; D unclear. Germline CDR1 SGDLS, CDR2 YYNGEE. The V end was cut by 0 bases, the J end by 9 bases, with 7 bases between. The CDR3 is made up of 12 amino acids. For the CDR3, the DNA is TGTGCCAGCAGCGTAGTAGGTAGTGAGCAGTTCTTC. Residues: CASSVVGSEQFF.

The V gene is TRBV7-9, the J gene TRBJ2-5; 9 nucleotides match TRBD1. This CDR3 has 15 residues. Per the germline V gene, CDR1 is SEHNR and CDR2 is FQNEAQ (reference sequence). Trimming removed 5 bases from V and 2 bases from J; junction bases left unmatched: 6. CDR3 sequence: CASSPLDRGQETQYF. CDR3 sequence (DNA): TGTGCCAGCAGCCCCCTGGACAGGGGTCAAGAGACCCAGTACTTC. Full variable domain (outside the CDR3, taken from reference TRBV7-9 and TRBJ2-5): DTGVSQNPRHKITKRGQNVTFRCDPISEHNRLYWYRQTLGQGPEFLTYFQNEAQLEKSRLLSDRFSAERPKGSFSTLEIQRTEQGDSAMYLCASSPLDRGQETQYFGPGTRLLVL.

The genes are TRBV7-8 and TRBJ1-2; the match to TRBD1 covers 8 bases. Germline-derived CDR1 and CDR2 are SGHVS and FQNEAQ. The CDR3 consists of 15 residues. J lost 4 bases, V lost 1 base, and 5 bases had no gene match. CDR3 region: CASSLGDRGGYGYTF. The CDR3 DNA reads TGTGCCAGCAGCTTAGGAGACAGGGGAGGCTATGGCTACACCTTC. Filled out from reference TRBV7-8 and TRBJ1-2, the complete variable domain reads GAGVSQSPRYKVAKRGQDVALRCDPISGHVSLFWYQQALGQGPEFLTYFQNEAQLDKSGLPSDRFFAERPEGSVSTLKIQRTQQEDSAVYLCASSLGDRGGYGYTFGSGTRLTVV.

The chain uses TRBV20-1 and TRBJ2-1; D may be TRBD2 (6 bases). CDR1 is DFQATT and CDR2 is SNEGSKA in the germline V gene (reference sequence). This CDR3 contains 17 residues. V lost 0 bases, J lost 1 base, and 16 bases lay in between. The CDR3 nucleotides read TGCAGTGCTAGAGATCCTCTGGCGGGGCCTTCCTACAATGAGCAGTTCTTC. This gives the protein CSARDPLAGPSYNEQFF.

The gene calls are TRBV20-1 and TRBJ1-1, with 9 bases aligning to TRBD1. The germline CDR1 and CDR2 sequences are DFQATT and SNEGSKA (reference sequence). Unmatched junction bases numbered 4, after V lost 7 bases and J lost 4 bases. CDR3 length: 12 residues. In nucleotides, the CDR3 is TGCAGTGGGGACAGGGAGGGCACTGAAGCTTTCTTT. Amino acid sequence: CSGDREGTEAFF.